This T cell receptor beta chain was profiled in a study of monozygotic twins with inflammatory bowel disease. Study results and limitations: IBD patients exhibited fewer clonotypes shared with other individuals than healthy twins, particularly with disease activity. Patient repertoires may have gained variability from differing immunosuppressive treatments.

Comments on this clonotype: Its specificity is not known.

Every TCR library consumed about 3,500 ng of total RNA. Eight reactions per sample, run separately, yielded cDNA. TCRdb reprocessed the 5' RACE reads; each CDR3 protein has one entry and no DNA is given. In all, the sample yields approximately 140,000 distinct CDR3 sequences. CDR3 size: 14 residues. Germline CDR1 and CDR2: MNHEY and SVGAGI. Sample: blood. This clonotype was obtained from a human donor with ulcerative colitis or Crohn's disease, or a healthy co-twin of an affected twin (not recorded which). The chain has TRBV6-5 and TRBJ2-5; as DNA is missing, the TRBD1 call by TCRdb cannot be tested. The CDR3 reads CASSFRQGGGTQYF.